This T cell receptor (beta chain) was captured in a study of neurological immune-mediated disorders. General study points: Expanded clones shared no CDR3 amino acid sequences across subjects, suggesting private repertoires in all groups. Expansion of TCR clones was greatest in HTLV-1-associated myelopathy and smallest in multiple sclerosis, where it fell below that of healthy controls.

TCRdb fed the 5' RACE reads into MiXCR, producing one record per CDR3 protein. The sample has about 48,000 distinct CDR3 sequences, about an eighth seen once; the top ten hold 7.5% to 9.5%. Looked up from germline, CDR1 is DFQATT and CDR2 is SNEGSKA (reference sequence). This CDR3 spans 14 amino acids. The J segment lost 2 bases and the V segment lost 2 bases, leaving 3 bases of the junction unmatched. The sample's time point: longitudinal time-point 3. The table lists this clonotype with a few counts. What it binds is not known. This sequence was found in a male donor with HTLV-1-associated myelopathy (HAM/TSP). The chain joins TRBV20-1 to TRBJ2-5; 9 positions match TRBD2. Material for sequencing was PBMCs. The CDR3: CSARLAGTQETQYF. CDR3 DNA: TGCAGTGCTAGACTAGCGGGGACTCAAGAGACCCAGTACTTC.